Listed below are T cell receptor beta chains from one sample, sequenced in a study of T cells after yellow fever vaccination. TCRdb analysed the 5' RACE reads with MiXCR anew, one entry per CDR3 protein. The data hold some 300,000 distinct CDR3 sequences, with roughly 3.5% observed a single time. The sequencing used PBMCs, collected on the day of the yellow fever booster vaccination. These receptors originate from a man between 18 and 35 years old who received the YFV17D yellow fever vaccine. The CDR3 runs from the conserved cysteine through the conserved F or W.

V: TRBV4-3
J: TRBJ2-1
CDR3: CASSQGQGTNEQFF

V: TRBV10-3
J: TRBJ1-2
CDR3: CAIAPEAVYGYTF

V: TRBV5-1
J: TRBJ2-1
CDR3: CASSFGLAGSSYNEQFF

V: TRBV6-5
J: TRBJ2-7
CDR3: CASSGANEQYF

V: TRBV4-3
J: TRBJ1-2
CDR3: CASSGEGLYGYTF

V: TRBV20-1
J: TRBJ2-1
CDR3: CSARQGRFWKFF

V: TRBV4-2
J: TRBJ2-3
CDR3: CASSQDARGSRDTQYF

V: TRBV7-6
J: TRBJ2-1
CDR3: CASSLVGQGEQFF

V: TRBV7-2
J: TRBJ2-2
CDR3: CASSPQALVNTGELFF

V: TRBV7-2
J: TRBJ1-1
CDR3: CASSLVPEVNTEAFF

V: TRBV4-1
J: TRBJ2-2
CDR3: CASSFLTLLADPTGELFF

V: TRBV19
J: TRBJ2-1
CDR3: CASAWGRSYNEQFF

V: TRBV6-2/TRBV6-3
J: TRBJ1-4
CDR3: CASRNLRWEKLFF

V: TRBV7-2
J: TRBJ2-5
CDR3: CASSLSSSGGVQETQYF

V: TRBV7-9
J: TRBJ1-2
CDR3: CASSSAAGAPNGYTF

V: TRBV19
J: TRBJ2-5
CDR3: CASSMTSGGLTTQYF

V: TRBV7-2
J: TRBJ1-1
CDR3: CASSLWSGAGGTEAFF

V: TRBV7-2
J: TRBJ1-1
CDR3: CASSALRNTEAFF

V: TRBV7-2
J: TRBJ1-6
CDR3: CASSLEQSNSPLHF

V: TRBV6-5
J: TRBJ2-2
CDR3: CASSQGLAGGSDTGELFF